Below, 2 T cell receptor beta chains from the same sample are listed, as sequenced in a study of T cells in Graves' hyperthyroidism and ophthalmopathy. Template material for amplifying TCR beta CDR3 regions consisted of RNA transcripts. HTBI primers were employed in a first-round RT-PCR of the TCR CDR3. TCRdb redid the calling of the multiplex PCR reads with MiXCR, one entry per CDR3 protein. The sample lists 340,000 or so distinct CDR3 sequences; roughly 15% were seen once. The sample comprised blood. These receptors all stem from a man aged 25-40 years with Graves' hyperthyroidism.

V gene TRBV19 combines with J gene TRBJ2-1, with 7 bases identical to TRBD2. CDR3 length: 15 residues. CDR1 and CDR2 (germline): LNHDA, SQIVND (reference sequence). V lost 3 bases, J lost 5 bases, and 7 bases stayed unmatched. The CDR3 sequence is CASSIMASGNNEQFF. The CDR3 DNA follows: TGTGCCAGTAGTATTATGGCTAGCGGAAACAATGAGCAGTTCTTC.

V usage is TRBV20-1 and J usage is TRBJ1-5; 7 bases line up with TRBD1. The CDR3 has 15 residues. V lost 3 bases and J lost 4; bases outside the gene matches: 9. Germline V gives CDR1 DFQATT, CDR2 SNEGSKA (reference sequence). DNA of the CDR3: TGCAGTGCTAGTAGTTGGCACAGGGGAAATCAGCCCCAGCATTTT. It yields the protein CSASSWHRGNQPQHF.